This T cell receptor beta chain was documented in a study of shared clonotypes between healthy human individuals. This CDR3 comprises 14 residues. V lost 2 bases, J lost 3 bases, and 9 bases lay in between. Germline V lookup: CDR1 MNHEY, CDR2 SVGAGI. Profiled with immunoSEQ multiplex PCR; TCRdb holds only in-frame clones, not every one. The sample shows millions of clones, 95% of them seen only once. The chain recombines TRBV6-5 with TRBJ2-3, with D unclear. The source is a man between 18 and 35 years old in good health. Input material: naive CD4+ T cells sorted from blood. Regarding subset: CD45RA+ positively selected. The CDR3 nucleotides read TGTGCCAGCAGTTACCGGGCGACTACAGATACGCAGTATTTT. The encoded protein is CASSYRATTDTQYF.